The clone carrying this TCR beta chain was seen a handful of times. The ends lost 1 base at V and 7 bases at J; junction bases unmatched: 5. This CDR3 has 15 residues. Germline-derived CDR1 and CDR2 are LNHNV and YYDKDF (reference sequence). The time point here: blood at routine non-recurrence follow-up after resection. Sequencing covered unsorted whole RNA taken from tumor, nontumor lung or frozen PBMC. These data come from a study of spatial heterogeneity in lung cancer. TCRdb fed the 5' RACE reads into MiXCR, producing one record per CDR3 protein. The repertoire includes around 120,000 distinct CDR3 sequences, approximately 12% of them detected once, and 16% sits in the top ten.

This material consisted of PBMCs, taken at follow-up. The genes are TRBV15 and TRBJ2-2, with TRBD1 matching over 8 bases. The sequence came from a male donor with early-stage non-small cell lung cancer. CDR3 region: CATSRGTGSIGELFF. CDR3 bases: TGTGCCACCAGCAGAGGGACAGGGAGTATCGGGGAGCTGTTTTTT.